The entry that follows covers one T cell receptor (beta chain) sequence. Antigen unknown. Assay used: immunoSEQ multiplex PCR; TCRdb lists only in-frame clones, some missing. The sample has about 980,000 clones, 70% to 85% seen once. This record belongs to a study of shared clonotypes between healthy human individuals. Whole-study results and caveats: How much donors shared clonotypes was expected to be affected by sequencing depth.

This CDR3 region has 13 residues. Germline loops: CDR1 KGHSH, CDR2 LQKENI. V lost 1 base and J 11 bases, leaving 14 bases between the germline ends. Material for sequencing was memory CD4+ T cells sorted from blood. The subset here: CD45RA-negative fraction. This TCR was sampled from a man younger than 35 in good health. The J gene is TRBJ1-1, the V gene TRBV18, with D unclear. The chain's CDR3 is CASSPLVNPGAFF. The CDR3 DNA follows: TGTGCCAGCTCACCACTCGTAAATCCGGGGGCTTTCTTT.